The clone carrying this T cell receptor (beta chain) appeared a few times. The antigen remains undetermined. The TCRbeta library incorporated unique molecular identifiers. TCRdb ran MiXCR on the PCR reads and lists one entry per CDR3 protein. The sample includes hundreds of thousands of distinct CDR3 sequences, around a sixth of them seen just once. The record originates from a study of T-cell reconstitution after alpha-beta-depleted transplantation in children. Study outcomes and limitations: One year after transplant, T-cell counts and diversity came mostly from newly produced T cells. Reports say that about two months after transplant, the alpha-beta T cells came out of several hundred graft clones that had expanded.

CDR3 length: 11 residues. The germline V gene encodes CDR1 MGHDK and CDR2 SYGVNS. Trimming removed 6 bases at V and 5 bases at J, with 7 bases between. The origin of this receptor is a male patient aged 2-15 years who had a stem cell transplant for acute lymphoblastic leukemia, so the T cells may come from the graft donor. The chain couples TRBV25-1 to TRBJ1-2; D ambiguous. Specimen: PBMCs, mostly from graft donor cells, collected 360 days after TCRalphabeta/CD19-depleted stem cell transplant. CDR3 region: CASSGDYGYTF. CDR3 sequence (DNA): TGTGCCAGCAGCGGAGATTATGGCTACACCTTC.